These T cell receptor beta chains were read from a single sample in a study of CD8 T cells in ankylosing spondylitis. TCRdb independently ran MiXCR on the 5' RACE reads; one entry per CDR3 protein. The data hold under 150,000 distinct CDR3 sequences, with 15% to 20% observed a single time. Sequencing used blood, either unsorted or a sorted T cell fraction (not recorded which). The receptors were gathered from a male donor with ankylosing spondylitis. Each CDR3 is given with its conserved first and last residue. Fields, in order: J gene, V gene, clone size, D gene, CDR3 DNA, CDR3 protein. D genes are given only for firm matches. Size tells how often a clone was seen (once, few, many) or the class of an expanded clone, and some rows leave it out.

>TRBJ2-7|TRBV6-2/TRBV6-3|.|TRBD2
TGTGCCAGCAGTTACTCAAGGACTAGCGGGAGTTACGAGCAGTACTTC
CASSYSRTSGSYEQYF
>TRBJ2-7|TRBV4-3|few|TRBD2
TGCGCCAGCAGCCCCTCCCTGGGGGACTCAGGACTAGTCTACGAGCAGTACTTC
CASSPSLGDSGLVYEQYF
>TRBJ2-3|TRBV4-3|.|.
TGCGCCAGCGGCGCGCGGTGGCGGAGCACAGATACGCAGTATTTT
CASGARWRSTDTQYF
>TRBJ1-2|TRBV7-9|.|TRBD1
TGTGCCAGCAGCCCCGGACAGGGAGGACGCTATGGCTACACCTTC
CASSPGQGGRYGYTF
>TRBJ1-1|TRBV11-2|many|TRBD1
TGTGCCAGCAGCCCGGGACAGGGGGGAACTGAAGCTTTCTTT
CASSPGQGGTEAFF
>TRBJ2-3|TRBV4-2|few|TRBD1
TGTGCCAGCAGTCGAACCGGGACAGTTACAGATACGCAGTATTTT
CASSRTGTVTDTQYF
>TRBJ2-1|TRBV7-3|few|TRBD2
TGTGCCAGCCAGATAGCGGGAGCCGTGGATGAGCAGTTCTTC
CASQIAGAVDEQFF
>TRBJ2-1|TRBV29-1|many|.
TGCAGCGTCGGTAGCGGGACAGGGCCCTACAATGAGCAGTTCTTC
CSVGSGTGPYNEQFF
>TRBJ2-2|TRBV10-3|.|.
TGTGCCATCAGTGAGTCGGAGGTAGACACCGGGGAGCTGTTTTTT
CAISESEVDTGELFF
>TRBJ1-3|TRBV24-1|.|.
TGTGCCACCAGTGATCCGCCGACAGCCGGAAACACCATATATTTT
CATSDPPTAGNTIYF
>TRBJ2-1|TRBV4-1|.|TRBD2
TGCGCCAGCAGCCAAGTTAGCGGGTACAATGAGCAGTTCTTC
CASSQVSGYNEQFF
>TRBJ2-7|TRBV4-1|many|.
TGCGCCAGCAGCCAGGAACAGGGTATCTACGAGCAGTACTTC
CASSQEQGIYEQYF